A single sample is the source of the 11 T cell receptor beta chains below, sequenced in a study of blood T cell repertoires in COVID-19. Sequencing was performed with immunoSEQ multiplex PCR; in TCRdb, only in-frame clones are kept and a portion is missing. The sample gives roughly 400,000 clones, over 75% of which show up once; about 2.1% is in the top ten. Sequenced: peripheral blood. The receptors derive from a woman aged 55-70 years with COVID-19, enrolled during active disease.

V gene TRBV9 combines with J gene TRBJ2-7, with 9 bases that match TRBD1. Germline trimming cut 2 bases from V and 4 bases from J; bases unmatched to any gene: 4. CDR3 length: 14 amino acids. The germline CDR1 and CDR2 sequences are SGDLS and YYNGEE. CDR3 amino acids: CASSVGQGFYEQYF. The CDR3 DNA follows: TGTGCCAGCAGCGTGGGACAGGGATTTTACGAGCAGTACTTC.

The chain combines TRBV28 with TRBJ2-7; 13 nucleotides line up with TRBD2. The CDR3 has 15 residues. The junction had 6 bases not matched to a gene; V was cut back by 5 bases and J by 5 bases. The germline V gene has CDR1 MDHEN and CDR2 SYDVKM. The CDR3 sequence is CASSGGTSGAHEQYF. The CDR3 DNA reads as TGTGCCAGCAGTGGGGGGACTAGCGGGGCTCACGAGCAGTACTTC.

This chain uses TRBV5-4 with TRBJ2-2; possible D gene TRBD2, 6 bases. Germline-derived CDR1 and CDR2 are SGHNT and YYREEE (reference sequence). The V end was cut by 0 bases, the J end by 1 base, with 10 bases between. The CDR3 has 16 amino acids. CDR3 in amino acids: CASSLAWRGNTGELFF. The CDR3 bases are TGTGCCAGCAGCTTGGCCTGGCGGGGGAACACCGGGGAGCTGTTTTTT.

The chain joins TRBV19 to TRBJ1-5; TRBD1 might be the D (5 bases). CDR1 LNHDA and CDR2 SQIVND come from the germline V gene (reference sequence). V gave up 6 bases and J gave up 4 bases, with 7 bases separating them. This CDR3 has 12 residues. CDR3 in amino acids: CASRGPNQPQHF. The CDR3 DNA reads as TGTGCCAGTAGGGGGCCTAATCAGCCCCAGCATTTT.

The rearrangement links TRBV4-1 to TRBJ1-1, with 7 positions matching TRBD1. The CDR3 spans 18 residues. The germline V gene has CDR1 MGHRA and CDR2 YSYEKL. The J segment lost 3 bases and the V segment lost 3 bases, leaving 16 bases of the junction unmatched. The CDR3 nucleotides read TGCGCCAGCAGCCAGCGAACGGCAGGGGGAAGGGCCTACACTGAAGCTTTCTTT. This sequence encodes CASSQRTAGGRAYTEAFF.

V is TRBV10-3 and J is TRBJ1-1; 7 bases line up with TRBD1. V lost 8 bases, J lost 2 bases, and 5 bases stayed unmatched. This CDR3 has 13 amino acids. Looked up from germline, CDR1 is ENHRY and CDR2 is SYGVKD. CDR3 sequence (DNA): TGTGCCATCGCGGGACAGCCAAACACTGAAGCTTTCTTT. It yields the protein CAIAGQPNTEAFF.

The genes are TRBV6-5 and TRBJ1-1, with 7 bases aligning to TRBD1. The CDR3 is made up of 13 amino acids. Per the germline V gene, CDR1 is MNHEY and CDR2 is SVGAGI. V shed 7 bases and J 1 base; nucleotides not matched to a gene: 3. CDR3 region: CASKRQGNTEAFF. The CDR3 bases are TGTGCCAGCAAGAGACAGGGGAACACTGAAGCTTTCTTT.

This clone was observed a handful of times. This rearrangement joins TRBV7-3 to TRBJ1-2; TRBD1 agrees at 8 bases. V lost 2 bases, J lost 4 bases, and 6 bases stayed unmatched. The CDR3 is made up of 15 amino acids. Germline assignment: CDR1 SGHTA and CDR2 FQGTGA. CDR3 coding DNA: TGTGCCAGCAGCTTAGCCCCAGGGGGCAGCTATGGCTACACCTTC. Translation: CASSLAPGGSYGYTF.

A remark on this clone: Other DNA sequences in the same sample also yield this CDR3. The chain joins TRBV6-5 to TRBJ1-2, with 8 bases matching TRBD1. The germline CDR1 and CDR2 sequences are MNHEY and SVGAGI. J was trimmed by 5 bases and V by 5 bases; bases with no gene match: 7. This CDR3 comprises 14 residues. CDR3 amino acids: CASSPGTGNYGYTF. The CDR3 coding sequence is TGTGCCAGCAGTCCGGGGACAGGCAATTATGGCTACACCTTC.

The chain combines TRBV5-1 with TRBJ2-7, with D hard to call. The V gene's germline CDR1 is SGHRS and CDR2 YFSETQ. With 1 base removed from V and 0 bases from J, the gap between germline ends came to 8 bases. The CDR3 spans 14 residues. The DNA for the CDR3 is TGCGCCAGCAGCTTGCGAGAGGTCTCCTACGAGCAGTACTTC. Translated: CASSLREVSYEQYF.

About this clone: Other DNA sequences in the sample encode the same CDR3. The rearrangement links TRBV5-1 to TRBJ1-5, with TRBD1 matching over 7 bases. This CDR3 region has 13 residues. J was trimmed by 6 bases and V by 3 bases; bases with no gene match: 3. In germline, CDR1 is SGHRS, CDR2 YFSETQ. The CDR3 bases are TGCGCCAGCAGCTCGTCAGGGGGTCAGCCCCAGCATTTT. Protein: CASSSSGGQPQHF. Full variable domain (remainder filled in from reference TRBV5-1 and TRBJ1-5): KAGVTQTPRYLIKTRGQQVTLSCSPISGHRSVSWYQQTPGQGLQFLFEYFSETQRNKGNFPGRFSGRQFSNSRSEMNVSTLELGDSALYLCASSSSGGQPQHFGDGTRLSIL.